This T cell receptor beta chain came from a study of a mutant IDH1 vaccine in newly diagnosed glioma. Study-wide context: The treated group averaged roughly 40 years old and was about 62% male, roughly 40% female. Whole-study findings and limits: Overall, approximately 93% of patients had vaccine-induced immune responses. Apparently unrelated to pseudoprogression were changes in the top peripheral T cell clonotypes.

The table came from immunoSEQ multiplex PCR; TCRdb's copy has only in-frame clones and leaves some out. The table lists 80,000 to 100,000 clones, about four fifths of them singletons, with roughly 6.9% in the top ten. As for time point: baseline, week 1 (first vaccination visit). Stated treatment: pre-vaccination baseline after standard-of-care therapy. In every donor, the tumor was a new WHO grade 3 or 4 IDH1-mutant, ATRX-lost astrocytoma. Concerning this clone: Its cognate antigen is unknown.

Sequencing used PBMCs, obtained from a glioma patient treated with radiotherapy, temozolomide or both. The source is a man in his forties with glioma.

CDR3 sequence reads: CASSPWTANTEAFF. The CDR3 bases are TGTGCCAGCTCACCATGGACAGCGAACACTGAAGCTTTCTTT. This chain joins TRBV18 and TRBJ1-1; a possible D gene is TRBD1 (6 bases). The CDR3 has 14 amino acids. Germline-derived CDR1 and CDR2 are KGHSH and LQKENI. Trimming removed 2 bases at V and 1 base at J, with 8 bases between.